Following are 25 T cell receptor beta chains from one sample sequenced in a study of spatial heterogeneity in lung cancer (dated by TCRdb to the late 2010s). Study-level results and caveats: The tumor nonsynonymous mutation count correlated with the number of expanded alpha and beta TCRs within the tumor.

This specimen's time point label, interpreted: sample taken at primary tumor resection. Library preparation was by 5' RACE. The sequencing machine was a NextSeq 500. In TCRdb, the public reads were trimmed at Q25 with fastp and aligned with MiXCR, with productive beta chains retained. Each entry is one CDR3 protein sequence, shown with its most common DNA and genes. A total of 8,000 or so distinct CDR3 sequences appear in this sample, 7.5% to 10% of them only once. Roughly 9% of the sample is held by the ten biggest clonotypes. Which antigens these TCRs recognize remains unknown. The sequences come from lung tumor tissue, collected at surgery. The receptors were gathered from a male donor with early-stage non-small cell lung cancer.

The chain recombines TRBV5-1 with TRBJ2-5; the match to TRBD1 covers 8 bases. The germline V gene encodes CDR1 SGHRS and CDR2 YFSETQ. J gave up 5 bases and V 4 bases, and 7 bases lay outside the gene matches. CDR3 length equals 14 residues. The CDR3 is CASSSVQGAETQYF. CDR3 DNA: TGCGCCAGCAGCAGTGTTCAGGGGGCCGAGACCCAGTACTTC.

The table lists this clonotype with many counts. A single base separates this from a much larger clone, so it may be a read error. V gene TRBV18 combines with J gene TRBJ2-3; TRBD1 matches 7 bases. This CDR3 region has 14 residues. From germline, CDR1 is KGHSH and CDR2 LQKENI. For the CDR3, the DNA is TGTGCCAGCTCACCCGGACAGGCGACAGATACGCGGTATTTT. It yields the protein CASSPGQATDTRYF.

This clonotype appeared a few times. CDR3 sequence: CASSPWDGSYEQYF. Written as DNA, the CDR3 is TGTGCCAGCAGCCCGTGGGACGGCTCCTACGAGCAGTACTTC. The chain joins TRBV7-9 to TRBJ2-7; D possibly uses TRBD1 or TRBD2 (5 bases each). CDR3 length equals 14 residues. V lost 5 bases to trimming and J lost 0 bases, with 11 bases between them. Germline V gene data show CDR1 as SEHNR and CDR2 as FQNEAQ (reference sequence).

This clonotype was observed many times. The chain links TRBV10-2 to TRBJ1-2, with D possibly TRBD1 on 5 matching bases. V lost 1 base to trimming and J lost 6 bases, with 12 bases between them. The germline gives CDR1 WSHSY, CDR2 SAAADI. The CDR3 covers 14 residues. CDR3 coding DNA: TGCGCCAGCAGTGAGTGGGGCAACTCGGATGGCTACACCTTC. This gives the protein CASSEWGNSDGYTF.

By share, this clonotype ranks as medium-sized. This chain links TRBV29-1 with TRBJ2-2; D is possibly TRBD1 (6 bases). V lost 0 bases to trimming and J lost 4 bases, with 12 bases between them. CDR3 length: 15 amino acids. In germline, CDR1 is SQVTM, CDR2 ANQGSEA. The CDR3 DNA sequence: TGCAGCGTTGAAGACAGGGGAAAATCCACCGGGGAGCTGTTTTTT. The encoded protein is CSVEDRGKSTGELFF.

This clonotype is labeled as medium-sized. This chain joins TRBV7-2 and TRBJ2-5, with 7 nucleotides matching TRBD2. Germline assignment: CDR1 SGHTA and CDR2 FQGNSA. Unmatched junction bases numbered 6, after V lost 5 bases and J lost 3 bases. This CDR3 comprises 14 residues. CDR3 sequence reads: CASSRSGVEETQYF. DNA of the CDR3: TGTGCCAGCAGCCGGAGCGGGGTAGAAGAGACCCAGTACTTC.

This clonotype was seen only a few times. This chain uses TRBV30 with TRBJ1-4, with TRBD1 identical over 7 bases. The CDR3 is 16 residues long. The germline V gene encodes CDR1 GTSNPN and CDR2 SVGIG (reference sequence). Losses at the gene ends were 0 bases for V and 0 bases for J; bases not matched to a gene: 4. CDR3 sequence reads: CAWSVGDRTTNEKLFF. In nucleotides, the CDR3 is TGTGCCTGGAGTGTCGGGGACAGAACAACTAATGAAAAACTGTTTTTT.

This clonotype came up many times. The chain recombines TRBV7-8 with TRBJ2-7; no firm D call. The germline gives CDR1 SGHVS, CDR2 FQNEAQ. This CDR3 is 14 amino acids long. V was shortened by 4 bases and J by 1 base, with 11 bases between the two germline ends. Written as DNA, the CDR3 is TGTGCCAGCAGCTACACTTTTCCTTCCTACGAGCAGTACTTC. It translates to CASSYTFPSYEQYF.

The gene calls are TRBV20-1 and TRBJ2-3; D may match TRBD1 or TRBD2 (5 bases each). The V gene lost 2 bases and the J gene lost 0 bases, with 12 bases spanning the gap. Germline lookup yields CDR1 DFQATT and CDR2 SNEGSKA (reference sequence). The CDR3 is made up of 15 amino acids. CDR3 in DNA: TGCAGTGCTAGACTTCCGTGGGGGAGCACAGATACGCAGTATTTT. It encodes CSARLPWGSTDTQYF.

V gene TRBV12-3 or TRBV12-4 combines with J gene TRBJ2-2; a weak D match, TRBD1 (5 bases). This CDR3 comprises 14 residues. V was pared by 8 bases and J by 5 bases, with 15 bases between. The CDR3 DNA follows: TGTGCCAGCGGGTCGGCAGGGCGAACCGGGGAGCTGTTTTTT. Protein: CASGSAGRTGELFF.

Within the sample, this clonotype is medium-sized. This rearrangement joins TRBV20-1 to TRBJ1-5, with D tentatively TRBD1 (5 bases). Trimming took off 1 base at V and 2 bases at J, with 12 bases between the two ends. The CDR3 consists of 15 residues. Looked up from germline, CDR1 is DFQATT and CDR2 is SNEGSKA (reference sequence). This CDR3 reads CSARVGRAGNQPQHF. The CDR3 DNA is TGCAGTGCTAGAGTAGGCAGGGCGGGCAATCAGCCCCAGCATTTT.

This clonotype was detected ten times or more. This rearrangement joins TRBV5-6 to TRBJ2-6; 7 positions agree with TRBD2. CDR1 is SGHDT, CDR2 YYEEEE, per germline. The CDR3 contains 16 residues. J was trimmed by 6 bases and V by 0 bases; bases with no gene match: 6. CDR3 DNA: TGTGCCAGCAGCTTGGGGGCCGGGAGGATGGCCAACGTCCTGACTTTC. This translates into CASSLGAGRMANVLTF.

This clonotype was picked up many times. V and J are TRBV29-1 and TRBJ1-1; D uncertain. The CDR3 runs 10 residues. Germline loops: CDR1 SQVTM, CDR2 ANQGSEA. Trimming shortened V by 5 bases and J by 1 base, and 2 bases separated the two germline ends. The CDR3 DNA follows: TGCAGCGTTAGGAACACTGAAGCTTTCTTT. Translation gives CSVRNTEAFF.

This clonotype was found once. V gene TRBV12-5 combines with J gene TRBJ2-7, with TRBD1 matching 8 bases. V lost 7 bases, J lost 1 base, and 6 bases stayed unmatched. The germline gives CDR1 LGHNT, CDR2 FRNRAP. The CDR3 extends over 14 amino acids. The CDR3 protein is CASAGDRNSYEQYF. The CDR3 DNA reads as TGTGCTAGTGCCGGGGACAGGAATTCCTACGAGCAGTACTTC.

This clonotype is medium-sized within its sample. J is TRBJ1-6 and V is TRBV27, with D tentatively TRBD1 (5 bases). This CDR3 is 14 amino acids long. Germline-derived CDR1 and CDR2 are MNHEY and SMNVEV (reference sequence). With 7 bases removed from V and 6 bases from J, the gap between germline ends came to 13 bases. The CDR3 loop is CASTPGGSNSPLHF. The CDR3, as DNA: TGTGCCAGCACCCCTGGGGGGTCTAATTCACCCCTCCACTTT.

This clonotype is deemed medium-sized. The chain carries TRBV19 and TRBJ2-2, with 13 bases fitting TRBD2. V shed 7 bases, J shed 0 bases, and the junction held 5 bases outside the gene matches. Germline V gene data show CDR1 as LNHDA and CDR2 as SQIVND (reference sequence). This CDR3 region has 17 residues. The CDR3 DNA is TGTGCCAGTAACCCGGGACTAGCGGGATCGAACACCGGGGAGCTGTTTTTT. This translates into CASNPGLAGSNTGELFF.

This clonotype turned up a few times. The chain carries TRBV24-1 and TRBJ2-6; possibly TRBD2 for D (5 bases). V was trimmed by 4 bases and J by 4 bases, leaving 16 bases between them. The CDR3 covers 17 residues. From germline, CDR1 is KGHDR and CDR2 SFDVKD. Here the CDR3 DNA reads TGTGCCACCAGTGACCCTACTAGGGCGAGGGGGGCCAACGTCCTGACTTTC. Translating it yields CATSDPTRARGANVLTF.

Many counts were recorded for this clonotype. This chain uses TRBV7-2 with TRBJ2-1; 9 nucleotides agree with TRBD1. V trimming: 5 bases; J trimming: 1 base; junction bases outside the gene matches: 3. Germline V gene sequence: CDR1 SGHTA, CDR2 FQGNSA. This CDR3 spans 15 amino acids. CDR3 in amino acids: CASSEDRGSYNEQFF. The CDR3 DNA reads TGTGCCAGCAGCGAGGACAGGGGATCCTACAATGAGCAGTTCTTC.

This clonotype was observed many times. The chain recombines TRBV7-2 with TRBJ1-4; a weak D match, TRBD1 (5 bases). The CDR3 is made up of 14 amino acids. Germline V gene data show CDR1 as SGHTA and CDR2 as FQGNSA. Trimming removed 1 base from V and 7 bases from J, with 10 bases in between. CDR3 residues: CASSLDGAPEKLFF. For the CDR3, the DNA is TGTGCCAGCAGCTTAGATGGGGCACCTGAAAAACTGTTTTTT.

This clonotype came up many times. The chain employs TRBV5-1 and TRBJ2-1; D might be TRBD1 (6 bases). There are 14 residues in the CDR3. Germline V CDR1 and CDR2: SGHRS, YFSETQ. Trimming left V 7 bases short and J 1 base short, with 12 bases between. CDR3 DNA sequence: TGCGCCAGCCACAGGGTAGGGTCCTACAATGAGCAGTTCTTC. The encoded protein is CASHRVGSYNEQFF. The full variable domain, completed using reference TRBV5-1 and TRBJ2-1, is KAGVTQTPRYLIKTRGQQVTLSCSPISGHRSVSWYQQTPGQGLQFLFEYFSETQRNKGNFPGRFSGRQFSNSRSEMNVSTLELGDSALYLCASHRVGSYNEQFFGPGTRLTVL.

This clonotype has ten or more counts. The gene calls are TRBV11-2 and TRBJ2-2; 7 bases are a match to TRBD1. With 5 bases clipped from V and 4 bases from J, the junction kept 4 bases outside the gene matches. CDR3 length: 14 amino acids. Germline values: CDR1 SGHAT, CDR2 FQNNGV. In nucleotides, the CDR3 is TGTGCCAGCAGCCCGACAGGGATCACCGGGGAGCTGTTTTTT. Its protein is CASSPTGITGELFF. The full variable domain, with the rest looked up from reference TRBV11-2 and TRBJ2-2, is EAGVAQSPRYKIIEKRQSVAFWCNPISGHATLYWYQQILGQGPKLLIQFQNNGVVDDSQLPKDRFSAERLKGVDSTLKIQPAKLEDSAVYLCASSPTGITGELFFGEGSRLTVL.

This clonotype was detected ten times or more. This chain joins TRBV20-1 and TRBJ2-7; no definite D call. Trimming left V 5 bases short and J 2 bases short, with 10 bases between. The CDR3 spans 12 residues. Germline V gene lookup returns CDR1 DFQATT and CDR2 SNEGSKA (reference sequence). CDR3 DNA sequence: TGCAGTGCTGAGGACCAAACCTACGAGCAGTACTTC. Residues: CSAEDQTYEQYF.

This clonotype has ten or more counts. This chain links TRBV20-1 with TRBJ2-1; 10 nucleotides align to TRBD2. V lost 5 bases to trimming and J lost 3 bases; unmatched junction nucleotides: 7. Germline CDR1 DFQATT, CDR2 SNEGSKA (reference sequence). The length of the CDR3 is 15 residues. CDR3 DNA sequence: TGCAGTGCTGGTCAAACTAGCGGGAACTACAATGAGCAGTTCTTC. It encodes CSAGQTSGNYNEQFF.

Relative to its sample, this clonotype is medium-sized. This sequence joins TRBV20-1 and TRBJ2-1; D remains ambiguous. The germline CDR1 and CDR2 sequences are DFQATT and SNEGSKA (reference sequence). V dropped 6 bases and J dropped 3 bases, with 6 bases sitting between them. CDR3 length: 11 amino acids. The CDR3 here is CSAIIYNEQFF. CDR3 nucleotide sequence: TGCAGTGCCATAATCTACAATGAGCAGTTCTTC.

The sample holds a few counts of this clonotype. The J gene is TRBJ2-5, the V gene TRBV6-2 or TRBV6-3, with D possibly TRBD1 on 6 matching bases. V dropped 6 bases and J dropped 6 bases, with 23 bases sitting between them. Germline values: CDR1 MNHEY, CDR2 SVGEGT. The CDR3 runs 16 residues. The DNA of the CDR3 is TGTGCCAGCAGCCCACCGCGGACAGTCGGAACGCAGACCCAGTACTTC. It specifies CASSPPRTVGTQTQYF.